This entry is about one TCR beta chain. There is no known antigen for this receptor. No quality values exist for individual bases; no much larger clone is one base distant. These data originate in a study of vaccination and CD4 T cells after COVID-19 (dated by TCRdb to 2021 to 2024). Describing the broader study: Convalescent patients had a positive SARS-CoV-2 result on nasal swab PCR, and of these patients, some 10 had mild disease and one had severe disease. The convalescent cohort comprised six males and four females, including two Hispanic individuals, seven Caucasians, two Asians and one multiracial person. Participants received two doses of either the Pfizer-BioNTech BNT162b2 vaccine (n=8) or the Moderna mRNA-1273 vaccine (n=2). Post-COVID blood samples from convalescent patients were collected a median of roughly 100 days after diagnosis, with a range of 35 to 161 days. Post-vaccine blood samples were collected a median of about 66 days after the second vaccine dose, ranging from about 13 to 250 days. Culture stimuli were overlapping spike peptide pools from SARS-CoV-2 and from the common cold coronaviruses HCoV-NL63, HCoV-OC43 and HCoV-229E. As controls, cultures received a CEFX viral epitope pool (the positive control), an HIV-1 Nef peptide pool (the negative control), or no peptide at all. The spike-specific CD4+ TCR repertoire was compared before and after mRNA vaccination in nine to ten COVID-19 convalescent patients and several infection-naive healthy vaccine recipients. Paper-wide results and their limitations: Among the post-vaccine SARS-CoV-2-reactive clones in convalescent patients, a median approximately 90% showed up only after vaccination, which suggests vaccine-specific priming. An increase in the median number of SARS-CoV-2-reactive clonotypes from 20 to 25 after infection to roughly 39 after vaccination was observed, but the change was not found to be significant. Of the vaccine-specific clones found in convalescent patients, nearly all (304 of 307) were mono-reactive for SARS-CoV-2 spike instead of being cross-reactive with common cold coronaviruses. Only a relatively small number of convalescent patients were included in the study, and early timepoints following natural infection were not analyzed.

V is clipped by 8 bases and J by 1 base, and the sequence between their germline boundaries is 11 bases long. The CDR3 holds 13 amino acids from the cysteine to the phenylalanine. The entry retains the CDR3 DNA only, 39 bases that are in frame from base 1. CDR1 LGHNA and CDR2 YNFKEQ are derived from the germline V gene. To prepare the library, PCR was applied. At the Johns Hopkins FTIC core, DNA from the cultured CD4+ T cells underwent TCR sequencing with the Oncomine TCR Beta short-read assay. Genomic DNA was extracted from the cultured CD4+ T cells with the QIAamp micro DNA kit. The Oncomine TCR Beta libraries from cultured CD4+ T cells were pooled using unique dual indexes and then sequenced on an Illumina iSeq 100. In the paper's pipeline: Non-productive sequences were removed, and CDR3s that did not start with C, did not end with F or W, or were shorter than 7 amino acids were discarded. Antigen-specific clonotypes were identified using the MANAFEST web application through comparison of peptide-stimulated wells with reference and other culture wells. For a clone to be called positive, the clone needed an FDR below 0.05, an odds ratio above 5, and a productive frequency above 0.1% in at least two of three replicate wells. A clonotype was classed as cross-reactive if the clonotype showed significant expansion both in SARS-CoV-2 spike wells and in at least one common cold coronavirus spike condition. Similarity between CDR3 sequences was evaluated in R version 3.6.1 using Levenshtein distances (stringdist) and unrooted phylogenetic trees (ape). Starting from the raw public reads, TCRdb applied fastp trimming at Q25, assembled clones with MiXCR and retained in-frame beta chains. Each CDR3 protein gets just one entry, which takes the most common genes and DNA from the rows behind it. The V and J calls here are based on TCRdb, not the publication. The sample has about 20,000 distinct CDR3 sequences on record, more than 45% of them singletons. Jointly, the top ten make up 9.6% of the sample.

In light of the paper, this sample's treatment or condition label describes: approximately 9-day PBMC culture with coronavirus spike peptide pools or control peptides (ViraFEST assay). To expand antigen-specific T cells with peptide pools and then pick out the expanded clonotypes through TCR sequencing, the study relied on the ViraFEST assay. The convalescent patients' positive SARS-CoV-2 PCR tests fell between March and December 2020, which was before the Alpha, Beta and Delta variants emerged in the United States. Under 2.5 million PBMCs per well were cultured in IMDM with approximately 4.9% human AB serum and roughly 9.3 IU/ml IL-2, plus 10 ug/ml peptide pools. Half of the culture medium was replaced with fresh IL-2-containing medium on days 3 and 7. After more than 8 days of culture, CD4+ T cells were isolated by negative selection using the EasySep CD4+ T cell isolation kit. PBMCs were separated from whole blood using Ficoll-Paque Plus gradient centrifugation and then either used fresh or cryopreserved at -140C. In general, triplicate wells were set up for every culture condition.

Material for sequencing was CD4+ T cells from blood, cultured in vitro. The chain was built from TRBV4-2 and TRBJ1-1; TRBD1 is possibly the D segment (6 matching bases). The clonotype comes from a human donor who had recovered from COVID-19. This receptor has the CDR3 CASSGAANTEAFF. The bases are TGTGCCAGCTCAGGGGCAGCGAACACTGAAGCTTTCTTT.